This TCR beta chain was sequenced for a study of CD8 T cells in Susac syndrome. FACS enriched CD8+ TEMRA cells, while bulk CD8+ and CD4+ were negatively isolated. A quantity of about 0.5 to 1 ug RNA underwent reverse transcription using random hexamers. TCR beta CDR3 was amplified by immunoSEQ multiplex PCR. This amplification extended across 54 Vbeta and 13 Jbeta segments. From the immunoSEQ multiplex PCR reads, TCRdb called clonotypes with MiXCR, one entry per CDR3 protein. The sample includes 75,000 to 100,000 distinct CDR3 sequences, around 94% of them seen just once. The receptor was isolated from a human donor in good health. Material for sequencing was CD8+ T cells from PBMCs.

The CDR3 bases are TGTGCCACCCTAGGACAGAAAGACTACGAGCAGTACTTC. This codes for CATLGQKDYEQYF. The rearrangement links TRBV19 to TRBJ2-7; D might be TRBD1 (6 bases). The germline V gene has CDR1 LNHDA and CDR2 SQIVND (reference sequence). This CDR3 has 13 amino acids. V lost 10 bases to trimming and J lost 3 bases, with 16 bases between them.